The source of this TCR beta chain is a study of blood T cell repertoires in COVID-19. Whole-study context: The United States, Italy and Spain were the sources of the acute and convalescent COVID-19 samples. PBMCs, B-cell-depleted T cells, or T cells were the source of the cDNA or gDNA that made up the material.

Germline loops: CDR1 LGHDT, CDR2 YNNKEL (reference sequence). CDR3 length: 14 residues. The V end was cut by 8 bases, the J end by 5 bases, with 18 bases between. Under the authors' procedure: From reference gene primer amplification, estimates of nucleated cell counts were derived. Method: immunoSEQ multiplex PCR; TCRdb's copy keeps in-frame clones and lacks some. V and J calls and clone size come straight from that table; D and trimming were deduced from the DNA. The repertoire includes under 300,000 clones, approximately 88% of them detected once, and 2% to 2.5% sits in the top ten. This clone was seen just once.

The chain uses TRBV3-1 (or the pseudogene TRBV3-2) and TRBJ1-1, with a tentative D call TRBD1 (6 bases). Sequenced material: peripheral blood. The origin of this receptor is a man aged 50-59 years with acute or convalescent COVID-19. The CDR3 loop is CASGDKGVGTEAFF. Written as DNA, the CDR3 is TGTGCCAGCGGGGATAAGGGGGTGGGGACTGAAGCTTTCTTT.